One and the same sample provided the 6 T cell receptor beta chains below, sequenced in a study of T cells in Graves' hyperthyroidism and ophthalmopathy. Amplified regions were TCR beta CDR3 sequences from RNA transcripts. The TCR CDR3 was amplified in a first-round RT-PCR using the HTBI primer set. One entry per CDR3 protein, called by TCRdb with MiXCR from the multiplex PCR reads. The data show over 350,000 distinct CDR3 sequences, with roughly 14% seen just once and under 15% held by the top ten. The specimen sequenced was blood. The receptors shown here come from a man younger than 35 with Graves' ophthalmopathy.

This clonotype has ten or more counts. V is TRBV5-1 and J is TRBJ1-1; maybe TRBD1 (5 bases). The CDR3 has 12 amino acids. V was trimmed by 9 bases and J by 1 base, leaving 10 bases between them. From germline, CDR1 is SGHRS and CDR2 YFSETQ. CDR3 residues: CATKQGNTEAFF. The CDR3 bases are TGCGCCACCAAGCAGGGGAACACTGAAGCTTTCTTT.

This clonotype has just a few counts. The V and J genes are TRBV6-5 and TRBJ1-1; D gene uncertain. In germline, CDR1 is MNHEY, CDR2 SVGAGI. This CDR3 is built from 15 residues. Trimming left V 0 bases short and J 1 base short, with 9 bases between. CDR3 DNA: TGTGCCAGCAGTTACTCGAATGCGTGGAACACTGAAGCTTTCTTT. This encodes CASSYSNAWNTEAFF.

The V gene is TRBV5-1, the J gene TRBJ2-5, with D perhaps assigned TRBD1 or TRBD2 (6 bases each). Per the germline V gene, CDR1 is SGHRS and CDR2 is YFSETQ. V was trimmed by 1 base and J by 4 bases, leaving 14 bases between them. The CDR3 length is 15 residues. Here the CDR3 reads CASSLSTGAGETQYF. CDR3 sequence (DNA): TGCGCCAGCAGCTTGTCAACGGGGGCGGGAGAGACCCAGTACTTC.

The chain recombines TRBV20-1 with TRBJ2-5, with D maybe TRBD1 (6 bases). The V end was cut by 0 bases, the J end by 7 bases, with 24 bases between. Germline CDR1 and CDR2: DFQATT and SNEGSKA (reference sequence). This CDR3 has 17 amino acids. As DNA, the CDR3 is TGCAGTGCTAGAGAACCTCGTGGGGGCAGCTGGTTGGGGACCCAGTACTTC. The encoded protein is CSAREPRGGSWLGTQYF.

There are many counts of this clonotype. One end of the junction fails to match germline, which may point to a read error. The genes are TRBV29-1 and TRBJ1-4; D is undetermined. The CDR3 length is 13 residues. CDR1 SQVTM and CDR2 ANQGSEA come from the germline V gene. This chain's CDR3 is CSAIDGANEKLFF. The CDR3 nucleotides are TGCAGCGCAATAGACGGAGCTAACGAAAAACTGTTTTTT.

This clonotype was seen ten or more times. This sequence joins TRBV29-1 and TRBJ2-7; perhaps TRBD1 as D (6 bases). The CDR3 is 13 residues long. The germline CDR1 and CDR2 sequences are SQVTM and ANQGSEA. Trimming left V 4 bases short and J 0 bases short, with 10 bases between. The CDR3 DNA reads as TGCAGCGTTGTCCGACAGGACTCCTACGAGCAGTACTTC. Its translation is CSVVRQDSYEQYF.